This T cell receptor (beta chain) was observed in a study of blood T cell repertoires in COVID-19. As for the study in general: From T cells, B-cell-depleted T cells, or PBMCs came the material, which was cDNA or gDNA.

Germline assignment: CDR1 MDHEN and CDR2 SYDVKM. The CDR3 covers 15 residues. The V and J ends lost 2 bases and 9 bases, in that order; junction bases with no gene match: 8. In the study's own analysis: Scientists estimated how many nucleated cells there were by amplifying reference gene primers. Measured with immunoSEQ multiplex PCR; TCRdb has only the in-frame clones, and not every one. V and J calls and clone size are given by that table; D and trimming were obtained from the DNA. The top ten clones hold 10% of a sample with about 58,000 clones, around 83% of them seen once. Seattle-derived patients entered the study during active infection and were followed longitudinally.

Specimen: peripheral blood. The sequence derives from a man in his fifties with COVID-19, enrolled during active disease. The rearrangement links TRBV28 to TRBJ2-1; 9 bases are a match to TRBD2. The chain's CDR3 is CASSLPPSGVAEQFF. CDR3 coding DNA: TGTGCCAGCAGTTTACCGCCTAGCGGGGTCGCTGAGCAGTTCTTC.